Following are 31 T cell receptor beta chains from one sample sequenced in a study of shared clonotypes between healthy human individuals. Clones were read by immunoSEQ multiplex PCR, and TCRdb kept only the in-frame ones, dropping some. The sample shows 2,500,000 or so clones, around 93% of them seen only once. The sequenced sample consisted of naive CD4+ T cells from PBMCs. The subset is: CD45RA+ positively selected. The receptors were sampled from a man younger than 35 in good health. Some clones in this sample may be carry-over from other donors' samples.

On this clone: The sample carries other DNA sequences with the same CDR3. This sequence joins TRBV15 and TRBJ1-5, with 9 bases that match TRBD1. J lost 7 bases, V lost 3 bases, and 4 bases had no gene match. CDR1 is LNHNV, CDR2 YYDKDF, per germline (reference sequence). CDR3 length: 14 amino acids. CDR3 in amino acids: CATSRDRGGQPQHF. The CDR3 DNA reads as TGTGCCACCAGCAGGGACAGGGGTGGGCAGCCCCAGCATTTT. The variable domain in full, with the rest retrieved from reference TRBV15 and TRBJ1-5, is DAMVIQNPRYQVTQFGKPVTLSCSQTLNHNVMYWYQQKSSQAPKLLFHYYDKDFNNEADTPDNFQSRRPNTSFCFLDIRSPGLGDTAMYLCATSRDRGGQPQHFGDGTRLSIL.

The gene calls are TRBV14 and TRBJ2-3, with 10 positions matching TRBD2. Per germline, CDR1 SGHDN and CDR2 FVKESK. The CDR3 loop spans 15 amino acids. The ends lost 5 bases at V and 2 bases at J; junction bases unmatched: 4. The chain's CDR3 is CASSLGLAYTDTQYF. In nucleotides, the CDR3 is TGTGCCAGCAGCTTGGGACTAGCGTACACAGATACGCAGTATTTT.

The V call is TRBV28, the J call TRBJ2-2; D may be TRBD1 (5 bases). Germline V CDR1 and CDR2: MDHEN, SYDVKM. Trimming took 11 bases from V and 4 from J, leaving 11 bases between them. CDR3 length: 12 residues. The CDR3 region is CASQGVTGELFF. DNA for the CDR3: TGTGCCTCGCAAGGGGTCACCGGGGAGCTGTTTTTT.

V gene TRBV28 combines with J gene TRBJ1-2; possible D gene TRBD1, 5 bases. The germline gives CDR1 MDHEN, CDR2 SYDVKM. The CDR3 is 13 amino acids. Trimming left V 5 bases short and J 4 bases short, with 11 bases between. The DNA of the CDR3 is TGTGCCAGCAGTCCGGGGCGCGTCTATGGCTACACCTTC. Translation gives CASSPGRVYGYTF.

In this sample, this clone turned up once. This chain uses TRBV19 with TRBJ2-2; tentative D call: TRBD1 (5 bases). Germline V gives CDR1 LNHDA, CDR2 SQIVND (reference sequence). The CDR3 totals 15 residues. V lost 5 bases and J 2 bases, leaving 12 bases between the germline ends. CDR3 in DNA: TGTGCCAGTAGTTTTGGGCAGGGAAACACCGGGGAGCTGTTTTTT. It specifies CASSFGQGNTGELFF. Full variable domain (remainder filled in from reference TRBV19 and TRBJ2-2): DGGITQSPKYLFRKEGQNVTLSCEQNLNHDAMYWYRQDPGQGLRLIYYSQIVNDFQKGDIAEGYSVSREKKESFPLTVTSAQKNPTAFYLCASSFGQGNTGELFFGEGSRLTVL.

The chain carries TRBV29-1 and TRBJ2-5; weak D call: TRBD1 (6 bases). Per germline, CDR1 SQVTM and CDR2 ANQGSEA. V was trimmed by 7 bases and J by 1 base, leaving 16 bases between them. This CDR3 is 14 amino acids long. The CDR3 loop reads CSARWGRGQETQYF. DNA of the CDR3: TGCAGCGCACGGTGGGGCAGGGGCCAAGAGACCCAGTACTTC.

Regarding this clone: Other DNA sequences in the same sample also yield this CDR3. The V call is TRBV11-2, the J call TRBJ2-5; D unclear. CDR3 size: 13 residues. Trimming removed 1 base at V and 5 bases at J, with 8 bases between. In germline, CDR1 is SGHAT, CDR2 FQNNGV. Here the CDR3 DNA reads TGTGCCAGCAGCTTAGGGTCTCAGGAGACCCAGTACTTC. This gives the protein CASSLGSQETQYF.

The gene calls are TRBV28 and TRBJ2-2; maybe TRBD1 (6 bases). CDR3 length equals 17 residues. Trimming took off 1 base at V and 0 bases at J, with 12 bases between the two ends. The germline V gene encodes CDR1 MDHEN and CDR2 SYDVKM. CDR3 sequence reads: CASSLSYGTSNTGELFF. CDR3 coding DNA: TGTGCCAGCAGTTTATCTTACGGGACATCGAACACCGGGGAGCTGTTTTTT.

The V and J genes are TRBV21-1 and TRBJ1-1. TRBV21-1 is annotated as a pseudogene. The length of the CDR3 is 15 residues. In DNA, the CDR3 is TGTGCCAGCAGCAAAGTCGGGCCACAAAACACTGAAGCTTTCTTT. It codes for CASSKVGPQNTEAFF.

The gene calls are TRBV28 and TRBJ1-2, with 7 bases identical to TRBD1. The V and J ends lost 6 bases and 5 bases, in that order; junction bases with no gene match: 9. There are 14 residues in the CDR3. Looked up from germline, CDR1 is MDHEN and CDR2 is SYDVKM. The CDR3 DNA reads TGTGCCAGCAGAAATAGGGGGCGCGGTTATGGCTACACCTTC. Protein: CASRNRGRGYGYTF.

J is TRBJ2-7 and V is TRBV4-2, with D hard to call. The CDR3 is made up of 16 amino acids. The V end lost 1 base, the J end lost 6 bases, and 19 bases lay between the germline ends. The germline V gene has CDR1 LGHNA and CDR2 YNFKEQ. The CDR3 nucleotides read TGTGCCAGCAGCCAAGGCGGCTCCGTGCTTGTAGGCGAGCAGTACTTC. Translating it yields CASSQGGSVLVGEQYF.

The chain employs TRBV29-1 and TRBJ1-2; D might be TRBD1 (5 bases). CDR3 length: 14 residues. Trimming removed 4 bases from V and 0 bases from J, with 12 bases in between. CDR1 and CDR2 (germline): SQVTM, ANQGSEA. The CDR3 DNA reads TGCAGCGTTGTCAGGGACGGTGCTAACTATGGCTACACCTTC. Its protein product is CSVVRDGANYGYTF. The whole variable domain, filled in from reference TRBV29-1 and TRBJ1-2, reads SAVISQKPSRDICQRGTSLTIQCQVDSQVTMMFWYRQQPGQSLTLIATANQGSEATYESGFVIDKFPISRPNLTFSTLTVSNMSPEDSSIYLCSVVRDGANYGYTFGSGTRLTVV.

The chain uses TRBV6-6 and TRBJ1-2; the D is unclear. Trimming left V 7 bases short and J 8 bases short, with 11 bases between. The CDR3 length is 11 residues. Germline V gives CDR1 MNHNY, CDR2 SVGAGI (reference sequence). The CDR3 is CASTSLWGYTF. CDR3 bases: TGTGCCAGCACCAGCTTGTGGGGCTACACCTTC.

The rearrangement joins TRBV7-7 to TRBJ1-2, with a weak D call TRBD1 (5 bases). The CDR3 sequence is 16 residues long. The germline gives CDR1 SSHAT, CDR2 FNYEAQ (reference sequence). The germline V and J ends were trimmed by 4 bases and 4 bases, with 19 bases remaining between them. CDR3 DNA: TGTGCCAGCAGCTCCCCCTTGTCTGGGGGAGCCTATGGCTACACCTTC. As protein: CASSSPLSGGAYGYTF. The variable domain in full, with the rest retrieved from reference TRBV7-7 and TRBJ1-2, is GAGVSQSPRYKVTKRGQDVTLRCDPISSHATLYWYQQALGQGPEFLTYFNYEAQPDKSGLPSDRFSAERPEGSISTLTIQRTEQRDSAMYRCASSSPLSGGAYGYTFGSGTRLTVV.

The chain combines TRBV2 with TRBJ2-7, with D perhaps TRBD1 or TRBD2 (5 bases each). Per the germline V gene, CDR1 is SNHLY and CDR2 is FYNNEI. This CDR3 has 14 amino acids. V dropped 7 bases and J dropped 2 bases, with 15 bases sitting between them. The CDR3 DNA follows: TGTGCCAGCACCACGGGGACCTGGGCCTACGAGCAGTACTTC. Translated: CASTTGTWAYEQYF. Filled out from reference TRBV2 and TRBJ2-7, the complete variable domain reads EPEVTQTPSHQVTQMGQEVILRCVPISNHLYFYWYRQILGQKVEFLVSFYNNEISEKSEIFDDQFSVERPDGSNFTLKIRSTKLEDSAMYFCASTTGTWAYEQYFGPGTRLTVT.

The chain joins TRBV28 to TRBJ2-5; D is perhaps TRBD1 or TRBD2 (6 bases each). This CDR3 spans 16 amino acids. CDR1 MDHEN and CDR2 SYDVKM come from the germline V gene. V lost 5 bases and J 0 bases, leaving 16 bases between the germline ends. The CDR3 protein is CASSGVFRGHQETQYF. The CDR3 DNA sequence: TGTGCCAGCAGTGGGGTCTTTCGGGGGCACCAAGAGACCCAGTACTTC.

V is TRBV11-1 and J is TRBJ2-2, with unresolved D. Germline V gives CDR1 SGHAT, CDR2 FQDESV (reference sequence). The CDR3 loop spans 13 amino acids. V dropped 11 bases and J dropped 0 bases, with 10 bases sitting between them. The CDR3 nucleotides are TGTGCCGCCCATCAGACGAACACCGGGGAGCTGTTTTTT. Amino acids: CAAHQTNTGELFF.

The chain employs TRBV19 and TRBJ2-7, with D unresolved. Trimming removed 2 bases at V and 2 bases at J, with 7 bases between. CDR3 length equals 13 residues. Germline V lookup: CDR1 LNHDA, CDR2 SQIVND (reference sequence). For the CDR3, the DNA is TGTGCCAGTAGTATATCAGTAACCTACGAGCAGTACTTC. Protein: CASSISVTYEQYF.

The chain is built from TRBV19 and TRBJ1-2; TRBD1 might be the D (5 bases). This CDR3 spans 13 amino acids. With 3 bases removed from V and 8 bases from J, the gap between germline ends came to 13 bases. Germline V gives CDR1 LNHDA, CDR2 SQIVND (reference sequence). The CDR3 sequence is CASSIRAGPGYTF. The CDR3, as DNA: TGTGCCAGTAGTATTAGAGCAGGGCCCGGCTACACCTTC.

The chain couples TRBV6-1 to TRBJ2-1; TRBD1 is a possible D gene (6 bases). The germline gives CDR1 MNHNS, CDR2 SASEGT. This CDR3 contains 15 residues. V was pared by 4 bases and J by 0 bases, with 10 bases between. In DNA, the CDR3 is TGTGCCAGCAGTGGACAGGAGTACTCCTACAATGAGCAGTTCTTC. It specifies CASSGQEYSYNEQFF.

The sample holds one count of this clone. V gene TRBV6-5 combines with J gene TRBJ2-7; TRBD2 is a possible D gene (6 bases). The germline gives CDR1 MNHEY, CDR2 SVGAGI. The CDR3 totals 13 residues. Trimming took 6 bases from V and 12 from J, leaving 21 bases between them. The CDR3 sequence is CASRGGLGLALYF. CDR3 sequence (DNA): TGTGCCAGCAGGGGGGGATTGGGGTTGGCTCTGTACTTC.

The chain recombines TRBV7-9 with TRBJ1-1; the D is unclear. V shed 1 base and J shed 3 bases, with 12 bases lying between them. The CDR3 is 15 amino acids. Germline CDR1 is SEHNR and CDR2 is FQNEAQ (reference sequence). CDR3 nucleotides: TGTGCCAGCAGCTTAGGTGGGTCTAGGGACACTGAAGCTTTCTTT. Translation gives CASSLGGSRDTEAFF.

V gene TRBV30 combines with J gene TRBJ2-5; maybe TRBD1 (6 bases). Trimming pared 5 bases from V and 1 base from J, leaving 17 bases between. The CDR3 runs to 15 residues. Germline V lookup: CDR1 GTSNPN, CDR2 SVGIG (reference sequence). The CDR3 protein is CAWGPGQPRQETQYF. The CDR3 nucleotides read TGTGCCTGGGGCCCCGGACAGCCACGCCAAGAGACCCAGTACTTC.

The chain has TRBV15 and TRBJ2-5; TRBD1 or TRBD2 may be the D gene (7 bases each). V lost 10 bases and J 1 base, leaving 13 bases between the germline ends. The CDR3 runs 13 residues. From germline, CDR1 is LNHNV and CDR2 YYDKDF (reference sequence). CDR3 DNA sequence: TGTGCCATACGGGGGGACAGCCAAGAGACCCAGTACTTC. Translated, it gives CAIRGDSQETQYF.

The chain links TRBV5-1 to TRBJ2-7, with 10 bases matching TRBD2. The CDR3 totals 17 residues. V lost 4 bases and J lost 0; bases outside the gene matches: 10. Germline V gene lookup returns CDR1 SGHRS and CDR2 YFSETQ. The CDR3 coding sequence is TGCGCCAGCAGCCGGGGAGGGACTAGCGAGAGCTCCTACGAGCAGTACTTC. It translates to CASSRGGTSESSYEQYF.

The V call is TRBV4-2, the J call TRBJ2-1; D is undetermined. This CDR3 is 13 amino acids long. From germline, CDR1 is LGHNA and CDR2 YNFKEQ. V lost 0 bases, J lost 12 bases, and 12 bases lay in between. This CDR3 is CASSQDLALAQFF. CDR3 nucleotides: TGTGCCAGCAGCCAAGATCTGGCTCTTGCGCAGTTCTTC.

Turning to this clone: Other DNA sequences in the sample encode the same CDR3. V usage is TRBV6-1 and J usage is TRBJ2-7; D unresolved. V was pared by 6 bases and J by 1 base, with 10 bases between. The CDR3 loop spans 13 amino acids. Germline V CDR1 and CDR2: MNHNS, SASEGT. DNA of the CDR3: TGTGCCAGCAGCCGACAAGGATCCTACGAGCAGTACTTC. Its protein product is CASSRQGSYEQYF.

The chain has TRBV28 and TRBJ2-1; 14 nucleotides match TRBD2. The V gene end was trimmed by 7 bases and the J gene end by 2 bases; junction bases not matched to a gene: 10. The CDR3 totals 18 residues. Per the germline V gene, CDR1 is MDHEN and CDR2 is SYDVKM. The CDR3: CASIGGLAGGNAYNEQFF. The CDR3, as DNA: TGTGCCAGCATCGGCGGACTAGCGGGGGGTAATGCCTACAATGAGCAGTTCTTC.

This sequence joins TRBV9 and TRBJ1-2, with TRBD1 identical over 9 bases. This CDR3 has 15 amino acids. The V segment lost 1 base and the J segment 3 bases; nucleotides outside the gene matches: 4. CDR1 and CDR2 (germline): SGDLS, YYNGEE. The CDR3 nucleotides read TGTGCCAGCAGCGTATGGGGACAGGGCCACTATGGCTACACCTTC. This translates into CASSVWGQGHYGYTF.

Only a few counts were recorded for this clone. This same CDR3 is encoded by further DNA sequences in the sample. V is TRBV7-3 and J is TRBJ1-1; D possibly corresponds to TRBD1 (5 bases). Germline CDR1 is SGHTA and CDR2 is FQGTGA. The V end lost 5 bases, the J end lost 0 bases, and 7 bases lay between the germline ends. The CDR3 contains 13 residues. The CDR3 DNA is TGTGCCAGCAGCCGACAGTTGAACACTGAAGCTTTCTTT. Its translation is CASSRQLNTEAFF.

With respect to this clone: Other DNA sequences in this specimen translate into the identical CDR3. The chain links TRBV5-1 to TRBJ2-7, with 10 bases aligning to TRBD2. Germline loops: CDR1 SGHRS, CDR2 YFSETQ. The CDR3 is 15 residues long. With V trimmed by 2 bases and J by 2 bases, 4 bases remained unmatched. CDR3 protein: CASSLGTSATYEQYF. As DNA, the CDR3 is TGCGCCAGCAGCTTAGGGACTAGCGCTACCTACGAGCAGTACTTC.